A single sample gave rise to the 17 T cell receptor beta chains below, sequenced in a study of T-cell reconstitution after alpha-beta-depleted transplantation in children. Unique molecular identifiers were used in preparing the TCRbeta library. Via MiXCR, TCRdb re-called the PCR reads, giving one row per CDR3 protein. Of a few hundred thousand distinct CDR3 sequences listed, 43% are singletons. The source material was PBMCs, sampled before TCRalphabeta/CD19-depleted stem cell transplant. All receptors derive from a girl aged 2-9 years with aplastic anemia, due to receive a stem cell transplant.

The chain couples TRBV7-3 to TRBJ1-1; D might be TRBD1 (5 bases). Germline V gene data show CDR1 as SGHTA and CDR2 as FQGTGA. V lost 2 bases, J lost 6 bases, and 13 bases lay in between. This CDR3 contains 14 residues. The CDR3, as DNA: TGTGCCAGCAGCTTAGGGGGAGGGATCCCTGAAGCTTTCTTT. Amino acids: CASSLGGGIPEAFF.

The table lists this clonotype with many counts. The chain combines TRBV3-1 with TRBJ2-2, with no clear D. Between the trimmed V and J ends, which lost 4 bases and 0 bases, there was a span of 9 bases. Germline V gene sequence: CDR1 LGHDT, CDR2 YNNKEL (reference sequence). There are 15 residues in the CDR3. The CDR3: CASSPRPSNTGELFF. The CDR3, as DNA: TGTGCCAGCAGCCCTAGACCTTCGAACACCGGGGAGCTGTTTTTT.

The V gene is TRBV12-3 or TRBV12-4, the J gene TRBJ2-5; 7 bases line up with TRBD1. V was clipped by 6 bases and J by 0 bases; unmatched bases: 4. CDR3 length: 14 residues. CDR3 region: CASRLTGYQETQYF. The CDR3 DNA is TGTGCCAGCAGATTGACAGGGTACCAAGAGACCCAGTACTTC.

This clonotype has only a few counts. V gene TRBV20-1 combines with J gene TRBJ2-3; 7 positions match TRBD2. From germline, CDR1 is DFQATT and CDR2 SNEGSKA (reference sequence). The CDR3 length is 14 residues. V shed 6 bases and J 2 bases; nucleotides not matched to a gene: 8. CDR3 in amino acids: CSAVRLAPTDTQYF. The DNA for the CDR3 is TGCAGTGCCGTAAGACTAGCTCCCACAGATACGCAGTATTTT.

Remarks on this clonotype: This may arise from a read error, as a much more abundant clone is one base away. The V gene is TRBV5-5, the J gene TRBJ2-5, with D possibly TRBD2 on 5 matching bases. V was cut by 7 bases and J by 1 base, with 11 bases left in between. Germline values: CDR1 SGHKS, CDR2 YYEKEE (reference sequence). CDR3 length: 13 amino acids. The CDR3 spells CASAPGIQETQYF. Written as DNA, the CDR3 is TGTGCCAGCGCCCCGGGGATCCAAGAGACCCAGTACTTC.

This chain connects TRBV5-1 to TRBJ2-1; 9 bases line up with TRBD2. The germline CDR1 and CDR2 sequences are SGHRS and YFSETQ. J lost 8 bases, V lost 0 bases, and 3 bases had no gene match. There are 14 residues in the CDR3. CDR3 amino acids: CASSLGSGSYEQFF. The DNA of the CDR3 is TGCGCCAGCAGCTTGGGTAGCGGGAGTTATGAGCAGTTCTTC.

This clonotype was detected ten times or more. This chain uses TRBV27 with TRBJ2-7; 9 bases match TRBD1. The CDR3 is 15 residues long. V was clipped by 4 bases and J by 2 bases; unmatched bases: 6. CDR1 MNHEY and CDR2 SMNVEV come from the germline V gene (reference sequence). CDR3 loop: CASSSPGQGTYEQYF. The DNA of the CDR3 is TGTGCCAGCAGTTCACCAGGACAGGGGACCTACGAGCAGTACTTC.

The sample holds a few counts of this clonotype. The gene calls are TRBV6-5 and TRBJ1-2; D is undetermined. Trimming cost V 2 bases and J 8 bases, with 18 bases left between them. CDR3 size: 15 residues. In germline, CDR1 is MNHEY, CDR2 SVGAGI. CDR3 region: CASSYSPKLAWGYTF. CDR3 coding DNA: TGTGCCAGCAGTTACAGTCCCAAGCTTGCTTGGGGCTACACCTTC.

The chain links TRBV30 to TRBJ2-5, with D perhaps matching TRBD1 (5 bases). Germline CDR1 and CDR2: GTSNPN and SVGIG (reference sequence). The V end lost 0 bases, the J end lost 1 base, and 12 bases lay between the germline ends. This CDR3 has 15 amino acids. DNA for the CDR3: TGTGCCTGGAGTGTAACTACAGGTAGCCAAGAGACCCAGTACTTC. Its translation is CAWSVTTGSQETQYF.

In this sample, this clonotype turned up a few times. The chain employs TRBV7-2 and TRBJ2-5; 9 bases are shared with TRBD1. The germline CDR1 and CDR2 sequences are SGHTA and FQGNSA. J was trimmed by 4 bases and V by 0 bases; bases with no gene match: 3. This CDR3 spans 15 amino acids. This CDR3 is CASSLAGQGGETQYF. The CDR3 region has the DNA TGTGCCAGCAGCTTAGCGGGACAGGGAGGAGAGACCCAGTACTTC.

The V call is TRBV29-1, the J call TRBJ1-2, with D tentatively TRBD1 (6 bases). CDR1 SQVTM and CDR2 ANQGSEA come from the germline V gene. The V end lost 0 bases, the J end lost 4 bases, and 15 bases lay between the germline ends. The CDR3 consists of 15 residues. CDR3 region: CSVEDHRQARYGYTF. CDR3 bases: TGCAGCGTTGAAGATCATCGACAGGCTCGCTATGGCTACACCTTC. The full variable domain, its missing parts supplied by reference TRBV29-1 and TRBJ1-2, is SAVISQKPSRDICQRGTSLTIQCQVDSQVTMMFWYRQQPGQSLTLIATANQGSEATYESGFVIDKFPISRPNLTFSTLTVSNMSPEDSSIYLCSVEDHRQARYGYTFGSGTRLTVV.

The CDR3 loop is CASSLYQGNTEAFF. CDR3 DNA sequence: TGCGCCAGCAGCTTGTACCAGGGGAACACTGAAGCTTTCTTT. The genes are TRBV5-1 and TRBJ1-1; weak D call: TRBD1 (5 bases). There are 14 residues in the CDR3. The germline V gene encodes CDR1 SGHRS and CDR2 YFSETQ. V lost 1 base, J lost 1 base, and 8 bases lay in between.

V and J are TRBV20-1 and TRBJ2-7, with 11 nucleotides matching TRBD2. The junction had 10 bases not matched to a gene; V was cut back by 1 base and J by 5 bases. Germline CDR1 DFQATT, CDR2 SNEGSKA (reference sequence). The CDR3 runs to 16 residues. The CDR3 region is CSARGGLAGGGHEQYF. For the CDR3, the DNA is TGCAGTGCTAGAGGGGGCTTAGCGGGAGGGGGGCACGAGCAGTACTTC.

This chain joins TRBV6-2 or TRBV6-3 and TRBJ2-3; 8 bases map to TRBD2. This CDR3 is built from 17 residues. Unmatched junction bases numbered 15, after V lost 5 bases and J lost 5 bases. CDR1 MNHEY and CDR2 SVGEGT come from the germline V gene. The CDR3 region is CASSPPGTSFAKDTQYF. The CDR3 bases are TGTGCCAGCAGTCCTCCCGGGACTAGTTTCGCAAAAGATACGCAGTATTTT.

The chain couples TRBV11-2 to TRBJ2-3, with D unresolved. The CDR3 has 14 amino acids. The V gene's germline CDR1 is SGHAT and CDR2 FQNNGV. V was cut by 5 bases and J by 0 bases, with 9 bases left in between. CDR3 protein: CASSRRVSTDTQYF. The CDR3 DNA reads TGTGCCAGCAGCCGCCGGGTCAGCACAGATACGCAGTATTTT.

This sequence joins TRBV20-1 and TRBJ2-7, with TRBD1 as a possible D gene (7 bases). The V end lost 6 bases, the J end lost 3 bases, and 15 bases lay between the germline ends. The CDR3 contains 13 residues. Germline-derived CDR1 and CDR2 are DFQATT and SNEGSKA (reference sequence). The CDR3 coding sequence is TGCAGTGCCAACAGGGGAGGTATCTACGAGCAGTACTTC. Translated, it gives CSANRGGIYEQYF.

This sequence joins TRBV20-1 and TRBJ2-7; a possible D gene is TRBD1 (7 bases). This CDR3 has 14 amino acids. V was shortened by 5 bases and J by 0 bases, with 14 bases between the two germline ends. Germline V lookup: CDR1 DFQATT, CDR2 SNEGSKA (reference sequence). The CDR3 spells CSARGTANSYEQYF. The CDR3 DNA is TGCAGTGCTCGGGGGACAGCGAACTCCTACGAGCAGTACTTC.